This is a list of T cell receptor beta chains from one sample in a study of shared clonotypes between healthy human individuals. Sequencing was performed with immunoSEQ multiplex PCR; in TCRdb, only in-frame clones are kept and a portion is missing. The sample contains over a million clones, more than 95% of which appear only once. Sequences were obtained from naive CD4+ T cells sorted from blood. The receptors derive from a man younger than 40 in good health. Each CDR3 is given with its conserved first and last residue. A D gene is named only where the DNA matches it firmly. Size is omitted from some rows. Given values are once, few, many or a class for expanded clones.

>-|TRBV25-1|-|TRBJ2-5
CASSDRVLIQETQYF
TGTGCCAGCAGTGACAGGGTTCTTATTCAAGAGACCCAGTACTTC
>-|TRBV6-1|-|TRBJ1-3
CASSSDSHTIYF
TGTGCCAGCAGTTCTGACAGTCACACCATATATTTT
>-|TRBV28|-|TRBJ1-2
CASSLGLALGGYTF
TGTGCCAGCAGTTTAGGGCTCGCCTTGGGCGGCTACACCTTC
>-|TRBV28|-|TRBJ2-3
CASSPRQVSTDTQYF
TGTGCCAGCAGTCCTCGACAAGTGAGCACAGATACGCAGTATTTT
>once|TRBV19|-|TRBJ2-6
CASSIEAIGWARSGANVLTF
TGTGCCAGTAGTATAGAGGCGATAGGTTGGGCCCGCTCTGGGGCCAACGTCCTGACTTTC
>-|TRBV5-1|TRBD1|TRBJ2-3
CASSLQGVTDTQYF
TGCGCCAGCAGCTTACAGGGGGTCACAGATACGCAGTATTTT
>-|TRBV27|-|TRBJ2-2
CASRERLAGELFF
TGTGCCAGCAGAGAACGTCTAGCCGGGGAGCTGTTTTTT
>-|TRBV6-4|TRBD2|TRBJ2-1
CASSEAPSGYNEQFF
TGTGCCAGCAGTGAGGCCCCTAGCGGGTACAATGAGCAGTTCTTC
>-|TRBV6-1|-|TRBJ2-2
CASSDERQTNTGELFF
TGTGCCAGCAGTGATGAGCGTCAGACGAACACCGGGGAGCTGTTTTTT
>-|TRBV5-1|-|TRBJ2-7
CASSLVGQGNSYEQYF
TGCGCCAGCAGCTTGGTTGGCCAGGGGAATTCCTACGAGCAGTACTTC
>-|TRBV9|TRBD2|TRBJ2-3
CASSVGVAGADTQYF
TGTGCCAGCAGCGTAGGGGTTGCGGGAGCAGATACGCAGTATTTT
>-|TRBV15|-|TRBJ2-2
CATSRPPARLTERDTGELFF
TGTGCCACCAGCAGGCCCCCCGCCCGACTAACGGAAAGGGACACCGGGGAGCTGTTTTTT
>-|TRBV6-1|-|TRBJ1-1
CASSEAKGRYTEAFF
TGTGCCAGCAGTGAAGCTAAGGGTCGGTACACTGAAGCTTTCTTT
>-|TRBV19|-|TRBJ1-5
CASMSQGEGPQHF
TGTGCCAGTATGTCACAGGGAGAGGGGCCCCAGCATTTT
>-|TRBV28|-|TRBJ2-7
CASSSASARYEQYF
TGTGCCAGCAGCTCCGCCTCAGCCAGGTACGAGCAGTACTTC
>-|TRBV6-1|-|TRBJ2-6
CASSQSGYGANVLTF
TGTGCCAGCAGTCAGTCCGGGTATGGGGCCAACGTCCTGACTTTC
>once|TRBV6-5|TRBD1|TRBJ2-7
CASTTGQGRQYF
TGTGCCAGCACGACGGGACAGGGTCGGCAGTACTTC
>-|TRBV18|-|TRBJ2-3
CASSPLPVGSLSTDTQYF
TGTGCCAGCTCACCCCTTCCCGTGGGTTCCCTTAGCACAGATACGCAGTATTTT
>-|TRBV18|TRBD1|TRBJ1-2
CASSPGDRDPPYGYTF
TGTGCCAGCTCACCAGGAGACAGGGATCCACCCTATGGCTACACCTTC
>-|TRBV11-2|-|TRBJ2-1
CASRDPRRSQEQFF
TGTGCCAGCAGAGACCCGCGCAGAAGTCAGGAGCAGTTCTTC
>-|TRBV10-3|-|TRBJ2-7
CATGDRKSSYEQYF
TGTGCCACCGGGGACCGAAAGAGCTCCTACGAGCAGTACTTC
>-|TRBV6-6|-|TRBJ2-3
CASSSGPSPVGQYF
TGTGCCAGCAGTTCCGGCCCCTCCCCGGTTGGGCAGTATTTT